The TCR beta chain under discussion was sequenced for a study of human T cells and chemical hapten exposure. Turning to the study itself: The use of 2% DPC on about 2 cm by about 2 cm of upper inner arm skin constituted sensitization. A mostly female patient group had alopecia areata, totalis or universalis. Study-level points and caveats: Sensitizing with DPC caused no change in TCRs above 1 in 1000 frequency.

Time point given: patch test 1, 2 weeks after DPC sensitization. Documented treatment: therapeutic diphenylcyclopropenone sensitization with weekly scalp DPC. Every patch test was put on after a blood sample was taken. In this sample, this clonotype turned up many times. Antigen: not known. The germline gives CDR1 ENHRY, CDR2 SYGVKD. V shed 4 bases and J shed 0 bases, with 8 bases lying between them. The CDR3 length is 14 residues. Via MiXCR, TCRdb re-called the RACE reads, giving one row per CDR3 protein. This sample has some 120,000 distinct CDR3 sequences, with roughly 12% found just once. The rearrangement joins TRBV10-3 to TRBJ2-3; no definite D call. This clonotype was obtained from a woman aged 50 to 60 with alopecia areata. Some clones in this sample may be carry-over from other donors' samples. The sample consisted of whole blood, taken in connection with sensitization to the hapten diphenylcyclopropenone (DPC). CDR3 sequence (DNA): TGTGCCATCAGTGGAGCTGGAAGCACAGATACGCAGTATTTT. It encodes CAISGAGSTDTQYF.